In its sample, the clone carrying this TCR beta chain was seen a few times. Antigen: not known. The data are from a study of CD8 T cells in ankylosing spondylitis. Trimming took 3 bases from V and 4 from J, leaving 12 bases between them. CDR1 SNHLY and CDR2 FYNNEI come from the germline V gene. This CDR3 spans 14 amino acids. Quantitative 5'-RACE with molecular barcodes generated TCR beta libraries. TCRdb reprocessed the 5' RACE reads with MiXCR, giving one entry per CDR3 protein. The sample has around 770,000 distinct CDR3 sequences, over 15% seen once. Whole-study results and caveats: Clones tied to disease were said to be significantly enriched in matched ankylosing spondylitis synovial fluid. Made up of about eight highly homologous variants, a TCR beta motif appeared characteristic of ankylosing spondylitis blood. Some of these motif variants have turned up before, in reports on reactive arthritis synovial fluid and blood.

Sequenced: blood, either unsorted or a sorted T cell fraction (not recorded which). The TCR comes from a male donor with ankylosing spondylitis. The J gene is TRBJ1-2, the V gene TRBV2, with a possible D match to TRBD1 (6 bases). Here the CDR3 reads CASSEDRIIYGYTF. Here the CDR3 DNA reads TGTGCCAGCAGTGAGGACAGAATCATCTATGGCTACACCTTC.